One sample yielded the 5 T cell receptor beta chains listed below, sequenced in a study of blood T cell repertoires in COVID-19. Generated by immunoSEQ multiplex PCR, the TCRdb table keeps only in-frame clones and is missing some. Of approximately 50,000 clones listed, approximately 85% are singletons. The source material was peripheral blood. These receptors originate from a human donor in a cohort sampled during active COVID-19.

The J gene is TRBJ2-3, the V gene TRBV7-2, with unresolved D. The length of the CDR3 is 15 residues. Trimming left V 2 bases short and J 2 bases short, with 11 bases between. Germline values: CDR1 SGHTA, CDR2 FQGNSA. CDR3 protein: CASSLLLAPTDTQYF. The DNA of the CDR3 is TGTGCCAGCAGCTTACTCCTCGCGCCCACAGATACGCAGTATTTT.

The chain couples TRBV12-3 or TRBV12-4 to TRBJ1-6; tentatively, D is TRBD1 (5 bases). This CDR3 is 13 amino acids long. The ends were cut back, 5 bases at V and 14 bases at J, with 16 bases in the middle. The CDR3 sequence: CASSALFGGSLHF. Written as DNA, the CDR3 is TGTGCCAGCAGTGCCCTTTTCGGGGGATCCCTCCACTTT.

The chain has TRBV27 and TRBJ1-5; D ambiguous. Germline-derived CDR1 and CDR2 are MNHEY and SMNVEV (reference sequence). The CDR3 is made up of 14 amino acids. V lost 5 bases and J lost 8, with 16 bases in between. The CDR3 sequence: CASSPSLRIEPQHF. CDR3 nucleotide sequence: TGTGCCAGCAGTCCGAGTCTCAGGATTGAGCCCCAGCATTTT.

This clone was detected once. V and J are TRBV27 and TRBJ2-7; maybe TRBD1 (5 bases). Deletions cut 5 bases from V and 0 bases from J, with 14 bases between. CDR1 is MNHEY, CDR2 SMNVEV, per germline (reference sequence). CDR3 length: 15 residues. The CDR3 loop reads CASSPRTDSSYEQYF. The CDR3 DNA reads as TGTGCCAGCAGTCCTCGGACCGACAGCTCCTACGAGCAGTACTTC.

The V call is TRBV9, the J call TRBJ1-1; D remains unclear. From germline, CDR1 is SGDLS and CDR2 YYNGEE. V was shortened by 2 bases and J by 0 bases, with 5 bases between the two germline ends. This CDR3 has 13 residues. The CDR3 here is CASSVYVNTEAFF. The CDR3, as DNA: TGTGCCAGCAGCGTTTATGTGAACACTGAAGCTTTCTTT. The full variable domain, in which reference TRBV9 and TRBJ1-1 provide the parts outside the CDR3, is DSGVTQTPKHLITATGQRVTLRCSPRSGDLSVYWYQQSLDQGLQFLIQYYNGEERAKGNILERFSAQQFPDLHSELNLSSLELGDSALYFCASSVYVNTEAFFGQGTRLTVV.